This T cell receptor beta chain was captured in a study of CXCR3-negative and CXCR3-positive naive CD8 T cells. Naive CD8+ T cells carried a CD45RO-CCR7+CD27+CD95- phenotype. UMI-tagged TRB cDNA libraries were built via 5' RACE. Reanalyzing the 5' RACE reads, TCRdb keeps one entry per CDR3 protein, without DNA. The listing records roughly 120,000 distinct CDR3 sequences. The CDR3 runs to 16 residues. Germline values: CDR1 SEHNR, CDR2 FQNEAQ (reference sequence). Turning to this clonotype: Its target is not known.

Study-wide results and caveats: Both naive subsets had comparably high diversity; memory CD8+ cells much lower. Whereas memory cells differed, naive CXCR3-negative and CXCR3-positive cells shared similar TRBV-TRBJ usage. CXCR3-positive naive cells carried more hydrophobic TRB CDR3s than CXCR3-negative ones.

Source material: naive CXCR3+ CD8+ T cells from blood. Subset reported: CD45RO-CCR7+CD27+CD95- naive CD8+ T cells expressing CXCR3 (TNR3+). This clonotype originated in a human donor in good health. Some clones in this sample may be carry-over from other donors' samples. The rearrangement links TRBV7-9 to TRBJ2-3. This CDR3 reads CASSLAPSGGTDTQYF.